Below are 21 T cell receptor beta chains sequenced from a single sample in a study of T cell responses to AZD1222 COVID-19 vaccine. Profiled with immunoSEQ multiplex PCR; TCRdb holds only in-frame clones, not every one. The sample holds 90,000 to 120,000 clones; about 89% are singletons and the top ten take around 15%. The sequencing used peripheral blood, collected on day 0 of AZD1222 vaccination. The receptors shown here come from an adult in good health.

The chain carries TRBV19 and TRBJ2-7; tentative D call: TRBD2 (6 bases). CDR1 LNHDA and CDR2 SQIVND come from the germline V gene (reference sequence). The CDR3 runs to 13 residues. The V end was cut by 6 bases, the J end by 1 base, with 10 bases between. Here the CDR3 DNA reads TGTGCCAGTAGCAGGGACTCTTCCTACGAGCAGTACTTC. Translating it yields CASSRDSSYEQYF.

CDR3: CASSAAGQTEAFF. CDR3 DNA: TGTGCCAGCAGCGCCGCGGGACAAACTGAAGCTTTCTTT. The rearrangement links TRBV3-1 (or the pseudogene TRBV3-2) to TRBJ1-1; D perhaps matches TRBD1 (6 bases). V lost 5 bases to trimming and J lost 5 bases, with 12 bases between them. CDR3 length equals 13 residues. Germline loops: CDR1 LGHDT, CDR2 YNNKEL (reference sequence).

This chain connects TRBV28 to TRBJ2-1; D is unresolved. The CDR3 loop spans 15 amino acids. From germline, CDR1 is MDHEN and CDR2 SYDVKM. Trimming removed 3 bases from V and 5 bases from J, with 14 bases in between. The DNA of the CDR3 is TGTGCCAGCAGTTTTTCGCCGAACCCCCACAATGAGCAGTTCTTC. Its protein is CASSFSPNPHNEQFF.

This chain uses TRBV5-1 with TRBJ1-4; perhaps TRBD1 as D (5 bases). This CDR3 has 14 residues. Germline values: CDR1 SGHRS, CDR2 YFSETQ. V was clipped by 3 bases and J by 2 bases, with 8 bases between them. The CDR3 spells CASSSGLTNEKLFF. The CDR3 region has the DNA TGCGCCAGCAGCTCGGGACTTACTAATGAAAAACTGTTTTTT.

The V and J genes are TRBV5-1 and TRBJ1-1; 8 bases are a match to TRBD1. V trimming: 4 bases; J trimming: 5 bases; junction bases outside the gene matches: 4. Germline CDR1 SGHRS, CDR2 YFSETQ. This CDR3 is built from 13 residues. The CDR3 DNA reads TGCGCCAGCAGCATACAGGGGGGGACTGAAGCTTTCTTT. This gives the protein CASSIQGGTEAFF.

The chain carries TRBV5-1 and TRBJ2-1; D is ambiguous. V was trimmed by 0 bases and J by 0 bases, leaving 4 bases between them. This CDR3 is 14 amino acids long. From germline, CDR1 is SGHRS and CDR2 YFSETQ. In nucleotides, the CDR3 is TGCGCCAGCAGCTTGGGCGGCTCCTACAATGAGCAGTTCTTC. This gives the protein CASSLGGSYNEQFF.

The chain has TRBV19 and TRBJ1-1; D unclear. CDR1 LNHDA and CDR2 SQIVND come from the germline V gene (reference sequence). The length of the CDR3 is 14 residues. The V end was cut by 5 bases, the J end by 4 bases, with 14 bases between. DNA for the CDR3: TGTGCCAGTAGTCCGTGGGCTGGGAGCACTGAAGCTTTCTTT. Its translation: CASSPWAGSTEAFF.

The gene calls are TRBV19 and TRBJ2-1; D unresolved. V lost 7 bases and J lost 6, with 10 bases in between. Germline V lookup: CDR1 LNHDA, CDR2 SQIVND (reference sequence). The CDR3 covers 12 residues. CDR3 sequence: CASTTVANEQFF. CDR3 coding DNA: TGTGCCAGTACGACGGTAGCCAATGAGCAGTTCTTC.

This clone came up a few times. The rearrangement links TRBV6-5 to TRBJ1-6, with TRBD1 identical over 10 bases. Trimming at V came to 4 bases and at J to 10 bases, leaving 7 bases not matched to a gene. The CDR3 is 15 residues long. In germline, CDR1 is MNHEY, CDR2 SVGAGI. CDR3 region: CASSFRQGAGSPLHF. CDR3 bases: TGTGCCAGCAGTTTTAGACAGGGGGCAGGGTCACCCCTCCACTTT.

The chain recombines TRBV18 with TRBJ2-1; TRBD2 agrees at 10 bases. Per germline, CDR1 KGHSH and CDR2 LQKENI. There are 16 residues in the CDR3. V trimming: 2 bases; J trimming: 1 base; junction bases outside the gene matches: 2. CDR3 bases: TGTGCCAGCTCACCATTAGCGGGAGGATCCTACAATGAGCAGTTCTTC. It specifies CASSPLAGGSYNEQFF.

As regards this clone: This CDR3 is also generated by other DNA sequences in the sample. The gene calls are TRBV7-3 and TRBJ1-6; no reliable D call. Per the germline V gene, CDR1 is SGHTA and CDR2 is FQGTGA. The CDR3 is 15 residues long. V lost 6 bases to trimming and J lost 8 bases, with 17 bases between them. The CDR3 is CASSPTALSDSPLHF. The CDR3 DNA reads as TGTGCCAGCAGTCCTACAGCGCTCTCGGATTCACCCCTCCACTTT.

On this clone itself: The junction does not match germline at one end; this may be a read error. This rearrangement joins TRBV5-8 to TRBJ1-3; no reliable D call. CDR1 and CDR2 from the germline V gene are SGHTS and YDEGEE. CDR3 size: 14 residues. The CDR3 DNA reads TGTGCCAGCACCTTGCGAGGGCCTGGAAACACCATATATTTT. Protein sequence: CASTLRGPGNTIYF.

This chain connects TRBV6-1 to TRBJ1-5; D is undetermined. Trimming stripped 2 bases from V and 5 bases from J, with 7 bases between. The germline CDR1 and CDR2 sequences are MNHNS and SASEGT. The CDR3 contains 13 residues. This chain's CDR3 is CASSETSDQPQHF. The DNA of the CDR3 is TGTGCCAGCAGTGAAACATCGGATCAGCCCCAGCATTTT.

CDR3 DNA: TGTGCCAGCAGTTCACAGCGGGAGGTGGGAGAGACCCAGTACTTC. This encodes CASSSQREVGETQYF. This chain joins TRBV6-6 and TRBJ2-5; 9 bases match TRBD2. CDR3 size: 15 residues. Trimming at V came to 4 bases and at J to 4 bases, leaving 7 bases not matched to a gene. The germline V gene encodes CDR1 MNHNY and CDR2 SVGAGI (reference sequence).

The V and J genes are TRBV5-1 and TRBJ1-2; D not certain. V was cut by 4 bases and J by 3 bases, with 13 bases left in between. The germline gives CDR1 SGHRS, CDR2 YFSETQ. The CDR3 totals 14 residues. The CDR3: CASSVQRMDYGYTF. For the CDR3, the DNA is TGCGCCAGCAGCGTCCAGCGGATGGACTATGGCTACACCTTC.

This rearrangement joins TRBV6-2 or TRBV6-3 to TRBJ1-1; D is unclear. CDR1 is MNHEY and CDR2 is SVGEGT in the germline V gene. This CDR3 comprises 14 residues. Trimming cost V 0 bases and J 3 bases, with 8 bases left between them. Here the CDR3 reads CASSYSGRDTEAFF. In DNA form, the CDR3 reads TGTGCCAGCAGTTACTCTGGGAGGGACACTGAAGCTTTCTTT.

The genes are TRBV7-3 and TRBJ1-1; D remains ambiguous. Trimming shortened V by 5 bases and J by 0 bases, and 10 bases separated the two germline ends. This CDR3 region has 14 residues. The germline V gene encodes CDR1 SGHTA and CDR2 FQGTGA. For the CDR3, the DNA is TGTGCCAGCAGCCCAGGACTGATGAACACTGAAGCTTTCTTT. It yields the protein CASSPGLMNTEAFF.

The rearrangement joins TRBV3-1 (or the pseudogene TRBV3-2) to TRBJ2-7; 7 nucleotides align to TRBD2. V shed 4 bases and J 6 bases; nucleotides not matched to a gene: 9. The CDR3 consists of 14 residues. Germline V gene lookup returns CDR1 LGHDT and CDR2 YNNKEL (reference sequence). CDR3: CASSPRGGGAEQYF. The CDR3 DNA follows: TGTGCCAGCAGCCCACGCGGGGGAGGGGCCGAGCAGTACTTC.

This clone was seen a handful of times. The rearrangement links TRBV2 to TRBJ1-1; D ambiguous. Germline V gene lookup returns CDR1 SNHLY and CDR2 FYNNEI. V lost 7 bases, J lost 1 base, and 16 bases lay in between. This CDR3 region has 15 residues. The CDR3 here is CASIRQGLRNTEAFF. CDR3 nucleotides: TGTGCCAGCATTAGACAAGGGCTCAGGAACACTGAAGCTTTCTTT.

This clone has just one count. The chain joins TRBV10-3 to TRBJ1-6, with D unclear. Trimming pared 11 bases from V and 10 bases from J, leaving 18 bases between. Germline V lookup: CDR1 ENHRY, CDR2 SYGVKD. The CDR3 runs 13 residues. The CDR3 DNA follows: TGTGCCGTGCGACCGGACGTTAGGTCACCCCTCCACTTT. The encoded protein is CAVRPDVRSPLHF.

This clone was counted a single time. The gene calls are TRBV7-8 and TRBJ2-2; D unclear. The V gene lost 1 base and the J gene lost 2 bases, with 8 bases spanning the gap. CDR3 length equals 15 residues. Germline V gene sequence: CDR1 SGHVS, CDR2 FQNEAQ. CDR3 nucleotide sequence: TGTGCCAGCAGCTTAGACAACTTAAACACCGGGGAGCTGTTTTTT. Residues: CASSLDNLNTGELFF.